The 22 T cell receptor beta chains below all came from one sample that was sequenced in a study of blood T cells in healthy people across ages. The use of a sample-barcoded 5' primer and a J-beta primer mix characterized a second PCR of about 7 to 12 cycles. Each CDR3 protein is one row after TCRdb ran MiXCR on the 5' RACE reads. Of fewer than 600,000 distinct CDR3 sequences listed, 27% are singletons. The same data also went into a second study, on T cells of mothers and their children.

The sample consisted of blood. The origin of the receptors is a boy aged 2 to 9 in good health.

This clonotype has just one count. The chain couples TRBV20-1 to TRBJ2-7, with 9 bases matching TRBD2. V lost 8 bases and J lost 7; bases outside the gene matches: 6. The CDR3 is 11 amino acids. CDR1 DFQATT and CDR2 SNEGSKA come from the germline V gene (reference sequence). CDR3 in amino acids: CSLAGVGEQYF. The CDR3 DNA sequence: TGCAGTTTAGCGGGAGTGGGTGAGCAGTACTTC.

This clonotype was counted a single time. The chain has TRBV11-3 and TRBJ2-3, with 7 bases fitting TRBD2. Trimming took 4 bases from V and 0 from J; bases not matched to a gene: 7. Germline lookup yields CDR1 SGHNT and CDR2 YENEEA. The CDR3 is made up of 16 amino acids. CDR3 protein: CASSSGDYPSTDTQYF. CDR3 sequence (DNA): TGTGCCAGCAGCTCGGGGGACTACCCCAGCACAGATACGCAGTATTTT.

This clonotype was counted between two and nine times. DNA for the CDR3: TGCAGTGCTAGAGATCAGGCGGGCAACACTGAAGCTTTCTTT. Translation: CSARDQAGNTEAFF. This chain joins TRBV20-1 and TRBJ1-1; no clear D. This CDR3 has 14 residues. V lost 0 bases to trimming and J lost 2 bases, with 10 bases between them. The germline V gene has CDR1 DFQATT and CDR2 SNEGSKA (reference sequence).

The chain joins TRBV4-1 to TRBJ1-2; D call uncertain. Germline loops: CDR1 MGHRA, CDR2 YSYEKL. This CDR3 is built from 16 residues. V was pared by 0 bases and J by 4 bases, with 15 bases between. The CDR3: CASSQDEPPTPYGYTF. The DNA of the CDR3 is TGCGCCAGCAGCCAAGATGAACCTCCCACCCCCTATGGCTACACCTTC.

V and J are TRBV18 and TRBJ1-1, with TRBD1 as a possible D gene (5 bases). Germline V gene lookup returns CDR1 KGHSH and CDR2 LQKENI. The CDR3 loop spans 15 amino acids. Trimming took 3 bases from V and 1 from J, leaving 12 bases between them. The CDR3 nucleotides are TGTGCCAGCTCACCGAGGCCCCAGGGGAACACTGAAGCTTTCTTT. The encoded protein is CASSPRPQGNTEAFF.

The sample holds a few counts of this clonotype. This chain uses TRBV5-1 with TRBJ2-1, with TRBD2 matching 9 bases. The V and J ends lost 0 bases and 3 bases, in that order; junction bases with no gene match: 7. The germline gives CDR1 SGHRS, CDR2 YFSETQ. This CDR3 has 17 amino acids. CDR3 DNA sequence: TGCGCCAGCAGCTTGGCGGTAAAAGCGGGGGGCTACAATGAGCAGTTCTTC. Translation gives CASSLAVKAGGYNEQFF.

This clonotype was picked up a small number of times. V and J are TRBV3-1 and TRBJ2-1; 11 nucleotides agree with TRBD2. CDR1 and CDR2 (germline): LGHDT, YNNKEL (reference sequence). This CDR3 spans 16 amino acids. V was pared by 4 bases and J by 2 bases, with 4 bases of the junction left unmatched. The CDR3, as DNA: TGTGCCAGCAGCCTTCGTAGCGGGGGGGCCTACAATGAGCAGTTCTTC. Encoded protein: CASSLRSGGAYNEQFF.

CDR3 in amino acids: CASSSPSGDAYEQYF. CDR3 coding DNA: TGTGCCAGCAGTTCACCGAGCGGGGATGCCTACGAGCAGTACTTC. The gene calls are TRBV28 and TRBJ2-7; 7 positions agree with TRBD2. The CDR3 has 15 amino acids. CDR1 is MDHEN, CDR2 SYDVKM, per germline. V was clipped by 4 bases and J by 2 bases; unmatched bases: 8.

This sequence joins TRBV12-3 or TRBV12-4 and TRBJ2-2, with 12 bases aligning to TRBD2. The J segment lost 5 bases and the V segment lost 7 bases, leaving 11 bases of the junction unmatched. This CDR3 contains 17 residues. The CDR3 DNA follows: TGTGCCAGCATTCTGACTAGCGGGAGTGTGGGAACCGGGGAGCTGTTTTTT. Residues: CASILTSGSVGTGELFF.

This CDR3 is CASSLPGASYGYTF. CDR3 nucleotide sequence: TGTGCCAGCAGTCTCCCTGGGGCCAGCTATGGCTACACCTTC. The rearrangement links TRBV25-1 to TRBJ1-2; a weak D match, TRBD1 (5 bases). The V and J ends lost 5 bases and 4 bases respectively, with 14 bases between them. The germline V gene encodes CDR1 MGHDK and CDR2 SYGVNS. CDR3 length equals 14 residues.

CDR3 in DNA: TGTGCCAGCAGCCCCCCGGGGGGTGGGGCAGATACGCAGTATTTT. This gives the protein CASSPPGGGADTQYF. The rearrangement links TRBV4-2 to TRBJ2-3, with TRBD2 matching over 7 bases. V lost 4 bases, J lost 4 bases, and 8 bases stayed unmatched. Germline loops: CDR1 LGHNA, CDR2 YNFKEQ. This CDR3 region has 15 residues.

A few counts support this clonotype. This chain links TRBV3-1 with TRBJ1-1; D gene unclear. V was pared by 3 bases and J by 5 bases, with 10 bases between. Germline V lookup: CDR1 LGHDT, CDR2 YNNKEL (reference sequence). This CDR3 contains 13 residues. This CDR3 is CASSQGLMTEAFF. In DNA, the CDR3 is TGTGCCAGCAGCCAGGGGTTGATGACTGAAGCTTTCTTT.

The CDR3 DNA is TGTGCCTGGAGAGGCCCAGGGAAGGGTCAGCCCCAGCATTTT. As protein: CAWRGPGKGQPQHF. The chain uses TRBV30 and TRBJ1-5; perhaps TRBD1 as D (5 bases). Trimming stripped 3 bases from V and 6 bases from J, with 15 bases between. The V gene's germline CDR1 is GTSNPN and CDR2 SVGIG (reference sequence). CDR3 size: 14 residues.

The genes are TRBV7-6 and TRBJ2-7; D is ambiguous. The V gene's germline CDR1 is SGHVS and CDR2 FNYEAQ. V was clipped by 5 bases and J by 6 bases, with 14 bases between them. The CDR3 sequence is 13 residues long. DNA of the CDR3: TGTGCCAGCAGCCCCATGGTGGGCGCCGAGCAGTACTTC. This encodes CASSPMVGAEQYF.

This clonotype was detected a few times. This sequence joins TRBV6-5 and TRBJ1-1; D is ambiguous. Germline assignment: CDR1 MNHEY and CDR2 SVGAGI. Trimming stripped 5 bases from V and 4 bases from J, with 11 bases between. The CDR3 contains 13 residues. CDR3 bases: TGTGCCAGCAGTCCCGGTCTAGGCACTGAAGCTTTCTTT. It yields the protein CASSPGLGTEAFF.

In this sample, this clonotype turned up a few times. This chain links TRBV7-2 with TRBJ2-7; D possibly uses TRBD1 or TRBD2 (5 bases each). In germline, CDR1 is SGHTA, CDR2 FQGNSA. V was shortened by 6 bases and J by 2 bases, with 17 bases between the two germline ends. This CDR3 comprises 15 residues. This CDR3 reads CASSRGYRQTYEQYF. CDR3 DNA: TGTGCCAGCAGTCGAGGGTACCGACAGACCTACGAGCAGTACTTC.

The CDR3 sequence is CASSFNPSGTEPTNEKLFF. The CDR3 DNA is TGTGCCAGCAGTTTTAATCCCTCCGGGACTGAACCAACTAATGAAAAACTGTTTTTT. V is TRBV12-3 or TRBV12-4 and J is TRBJ1-4; possible D gene TRBD1, 5 bases. Trimming removed 3 bases at V and 0 bases at J, with 20 bases between. The CDR3 spans 19 residues.

In this sample, this clonotype turned up many times. The J gene is TRBJ2-5, the V gene TRBV6-6; a weak D match, TRBD1 (6 bases). The V end lost 3 bases, the J end lost 7 bases, and 9 bases lay between the germline ends. Germline V lookup: CDR1 MNHNY, CDR2 SVGAGI (reference sequence). The CDR3 is 12 amino acids. The CDR3 reads CASSYSQGTQYF. In DNA form, the CDR3 reads TGTGCCAGCAGTTATTCACAGGGGACCCAGTACTTC.

V and J are TRBV20-1 and TRBJ1-2; the D gene is possibly TRBD1 (5 bases). The ends were cut back, 5 bases at V and 5 bases at J, with 21 bases in the middle. Germline V gene data show CDR1 as DFQATT and CDR2 as SNEGSKA (reference sequence). The CDR3 totals 15 residues. The CDR3 coding sequence is TGCAGTGCTGGGAAGCCCGGTTTCGGGACGTATGGCTACACCTTC. Translation: CSAGKPGFGTYGYTF.

CDR3 DNA: TGCGCCAGCAGCTCCCGACAGGGGATCCCAGAGACCCAGTACTTC. This sequence encodes CASSSRQGIPETQYF. The chain combines TRBV5-1 with TRBJ2-5; TRBD1 matches at 8 bases. CDR1 SGHRS and CDR2 YFSETQ come from the germline V gene. CDR3 length: 15 residues. Trimming at V came to 3 bases and at J to 4 bases, leaving 8 bases not matched to a gene.

In its sample, this clonotype was seen a few times. This rearrangement joins TRBV6-5 to TRBJ2-7, with 9 bases identical to TRBD1. The trim removed 5 bases at V and 3 bases at J, leaving 5 bases unmatched. This CDR3 is built from 14 residues. CDR1 is MNHEY, CDR2 SVGAGI, per germline. This CDR3 reads CASSLTGGVYEQYF. CDR3 DNA: TGTGCCAGCAGTCTGACAGGGGGAGTCTACGAGCAGTACTTC.

For this clonotype: A junction boundary mismatches the germline segment, possibly from a read error. This rearrangement joins TRBV20-1 to TRBJ2-1; 7 bases fit TRBD2. The CDR3 consists of 12 residues. Germline V gene data show CDR1 as DFQATT and CDR2 as SNEGSKA (reference sequence). CDR3 nucleotides: TGCAGTGCTAGAGATCGGAGGACTAGTCAGGTCTTC. As protein: CSARDRRTSQVF.